A selection of T cell receptor beta chains follows, all from one sample in a study of technical replicates of blood from a few donors. TCRdb's table, derived via immunoSEQ multiplex PCR, lists solely in-frame clones and lacks some. The table includes about 76,000 clones, approximately 94% detected once. Specimen: T cells isolated from PBMCs. Receptor source: a human donor in good health. Each CDR3 is given without its conserved first and last residue.

j_call v_call cdr3_aa
TRBJ1-2 TRBV7-6 ASSLGGASEDGYT
TRBJ2-2 TRBV15 ATSRDVAWDSTGELF
TRBJ2-3 TRBV5-4 ASSTASGTQY
TRBJ2-3 TRBV4-2 ASSHNPLSTDTQY
TRBJ2-1 TRBV6-4 ASSDLAGENNEQF
TRBJ1-2 TRBV13 ASSLGLLRGHGDNGYT
TRBJ1-1 TRBV7-3 ASSPGGGRDTEAF
TRBJ2-3 TRBV6-6 ASSPWTGHTDTQY
TRBJ2-2 TRBV27 ASSLIGGGELF
TRBJ2-1 TRBV9 ASSVGTSGRTNEQF
TRBJ1-1 TRBV2 ASNIGQQNTEAF
TRBJ2-2 TRBV5-1 ASRRAGGGGTGELF
TRBJ2-7 TRBV5-1 ASSQRGQVNEQY
TRBJ2-7 TRBV4-2 ASSQEGGQSYEQY
TRBJ1-1 TRBV5-4 ASSHDRGEAF
TRBJ1-1 TRBV7-9 ASSQQGKNTEAF
TRBJ1-4 TRBV19 ASSILAGEEKLF
TRBJ1-2 TRBV5-1 ASSLGQGASYYGYT
TRBJ2-3 TRBV13 ASSFRLAGATDTQY
TRBJ2-2 TRBV13 ASSPRGEGGELF
TRBJ2-3 TRBV5-1 ASSLAYGLAYQTDTQY
TRBJ2-1 TRBV7-3 ASSLSGTRNNEQF
TRBJ1-2 TRBV13 ASSRGTAKSYGYT
TRBJ2-1 TRBV9 ASGGISGHSYNEQF
TRBJ2-7 TRBV7-9 ASSLVLTSPYEQY
TRBJ2-3 TRBV11-3 ASSSRTGDSTDTQY
TRBJ1-1 TRBV29-1 SVAQGNTEAF
TRBJ2-1 TRBV7-2 ASSYRTGSEQF
TRBJ2-7 TRBV7-9 ASSPRDGLTYEQY
TRBJ1-5 TRBV27 ASSFPGGPQH
TRBJ2-1 TRBV7-3 ASSLNSGQGRYNEQF
TRBJ1-1 TRBV30 ALVQGRAF
TRBJ2-3 TRBV6-1 ASSEPSVDTQY
TRBJ1-1 TRBV19 ASRYGQGFFEAF
TRBJ2-2 TRBV6-5 ASSPSPASGELF
TRBJ2-2 TRBV28 ASTATSRLPGELF
TRBJ1-1 TRBV6-6 ASSTQGANTEAF
TRBJ2-7 TRBV19 ASSTSGRYEQY
TRBJ2-7 TRBV7-3 ASSLSSRGSYEQY
TRBJ2-1 TRBV11-2 ASSLPMALDNEQF
TRBJ2-3 TRBV19 ASSLAGGHVDTQY
TRBJ2-7 TRBV4-1 ASSQDHPGTRDYEQY
TRBJ2-2 TRBV5-1 ASSLALETNTGELF
TRBJ1-3 TRBV7-9 ASSLEWHSGNTIY
TRBJ2-7 TRBV18 ASSLGLAVLNEQY
TRBJ2-2 TRBV18 ASSPPLAVTGELF
TRBJ2-7 TRBV7-3 ASSFQGLANEQY
TRBJ1-3 TRBV7-9 ASSLDMRYSGNTIY